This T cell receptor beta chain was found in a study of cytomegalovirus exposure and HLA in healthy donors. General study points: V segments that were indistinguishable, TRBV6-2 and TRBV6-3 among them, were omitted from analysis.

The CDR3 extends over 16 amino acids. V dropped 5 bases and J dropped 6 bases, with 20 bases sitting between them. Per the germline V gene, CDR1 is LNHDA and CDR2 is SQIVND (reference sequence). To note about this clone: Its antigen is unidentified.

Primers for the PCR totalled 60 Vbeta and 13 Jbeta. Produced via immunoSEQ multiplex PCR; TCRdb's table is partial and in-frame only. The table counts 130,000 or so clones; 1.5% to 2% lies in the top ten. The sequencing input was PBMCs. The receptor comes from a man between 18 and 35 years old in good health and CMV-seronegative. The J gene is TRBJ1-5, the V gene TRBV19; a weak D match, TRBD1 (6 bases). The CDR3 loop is CASSFTGGAESQPQHF. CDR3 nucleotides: TGTGCCAGTAGTTTTACGGGGGGCGCGGAATCTCAGCCCCAGCATTTT.